The present entry profiles one TCR beta chain with its context. This table comes from immunoSEQ multiplex PCR, and its TCRdb copy is limited to in-frame clones, with some not included. This sample yields around 9,000 clones, of which about 80% are seen a single time; roughly 68% belongs to the top ten. This sample was taken from a study of STAT5B mutations in CD4+ large granular lymphocyte leukemia. J gave up 4 bases and V 4 bases, and 5 bases lay outside the gene matches. Germline V lookup: CDR1 SGHNT, CDR2 YYREEE (reference sequence). This CDR3 has 14 amino acids. The sequence was collected from a man aged 55 to 70 with CD4+ T-cell large granular lymphocyte leukemia. What was sequenced was PBMCs. This chain links TRBV5-4 with TRBJ2-7; 10 bases map to TRBD1. The CDR3 sequence: CASSAGTGDYEQYF. CDR3 bases: TGTGCCAGCAGCGCAGGGACAGGGGATTACGAGCAGTACTTC.